Sequencing of this T cell receptor beta chain was carried out in a study of patients and donors after allogeneic stem cell transplantation. One entry per CDR3 protein results from TCRdb running MiXCR on the RT-PCR reads. The profile covers roughly 940,000 distinct CDR3 sequences, with roughly 17% appearing a single time and around 5.5% taken by the ten largest. Germline CDR1 and CDR2: SGHDT and YYEEEE. Deletions cut 3 bases from V and 0 bases from J, with 13 bases between. The CDR3 has 17 residues. The material sequenced was blood, either unsorted or a sorted T cell fraction (not recorded which). The J gene is TRBJ2-6, the V gene TRBV5-6, with TRBD1 as a possible D gene (6 bases). The sequence derives from a human donor who was either an allogeneic HSCT recipient or a stem cell or donor lymphocyte infusion donor (not recorded which). It is not recorded whose cells these are; they may come from a transplant donor. In DNA, the CDR3 is TGTGCCAGCAGCTGGACAGCCAAAAGCTCTGGGGCCAACGTCCTGACTTTC. This sequence encodes CASSWTAKSSGANVLTF.